This T cell receptor beta chain was recovered during a study of cytomegalovirus exposure and HLA in healthy donors. Whole-study context: Falling in the Caucasian-associated ancestry cluster were about 80% of about 400 genotyped donors.

Primers for the PCR totalled 60 Vbeta and 13 Jbeta. Assay used: immunoSEQ multiplex PCR; TCRdb lists only in-frame clones, some missing. The sample consists of more than 110,000 clones, roughly 83% of them appearing once. Findings of the study overall: The records held CMV serostatus as the only immune exposure information.

CDR1 LGHNA and CDR2 YSLEER come from the germline V gene. This CDR3 has 15 residues. Unmatched junction bases numbered 3, after V lost 0 bases and J lost 4 bases. This clone showed up just a few times. No antigen is known for it. This chain links TRBV4-3 with TRBJ1-3; 7 positions agree with TRBD1. The TCR originated in a man aged 35 to 55 in good health and CMV-seropositive. The sequencing input was PBMCs. The CDR3 region has the DNA TGCGCCAGCAGCCAAGATCGAGGGGGCGGAAACACCATATATTTT. Translation: CASSQDRGGGNTIYF.